One sample yielded the 15 T cell receptor beta chains listed below, sequenced in a study of control samples from healthy donors and cancer patients. Produced via immunoSEQ multiplex PCR; TCRdb's table is partial and in-frame only. The repertoire holds approximately 79,000 clones, about 89% seen once, with roughly 6.9% in the top ten. Sample: blood. The receptors were gathered from a man aged 45-60 years in good health.

The sample holds one count of this clone. The rearrangement uses TRBV5-4 and TRBJ2-1; 14 nucleotides line up with TRBD2. In germline, CDR1 is SGHNT, CDR2 YYREEE (reference sequence). The CDR3 spans 18 residues. V lost 5 bases and J lost 4; bases outside the gene matches: 11. As DNA, the CDR3 is TGTGCCAGCAGAACGGGACTAGCGGGGGCCTCTATTTACAATGAGCAGTTCTTC. Protein product: CASRTGLAGASIYNEQFF.

The V gene is TRBV29-1, the J gene TRBJ2-5, with unresolved D. The CDR3 totals 11 residues. Germline lookup yields CDR1 SQVTM and CDR2 ANQGSEA. V shed 6 bases and J shed 2 bases, with 7 bases lying between them. The CDR3 loop is CSVAQQETQYF. The CDR3 region has the DNA TGCAGCGTGGCCCAGCAAGAGACCCAGTACTTC.

This chain links TRBV4-2 with TRBJ2-7; D possibly uses TRBD1 or TRBD2 (5 bases each). This CDR3 has 12 residues. The germline CDR1 and CDR2 sequences are LGHNA and YNFKEQ. The V end lost 0 bases, the J end lost 6 bases, and 6 bases lay between the germline ends. The CDR3 region is CASSQDGTEQYF. For the CDR3, the DNA is TGTGCCAGCAGCCAAGATGGGACCGAGCAGTACTTC.

The chain couples TRBV6-5 to TRBJ2-6; unclear D gene. Germline V gene sequence: CDR1 MNHEY, CDR2 SVGAGI. This CDR3 region has 13 residues. Trimming cost V 4 bases and J 2 bases, with 3 bases left between them. The CDR3 DNA follows: TGTGCCAGCAGTTCGCCTGGGGCCAACGTCCTGACTTTC. Residues: CASSSPGANVLTF.

The V gene is TRBV14, the J gene TRBJ1-5; D is unresolved. Trimming removed 7 bases from V and 4 bases from J, with 11 bases in between. Germline V gene sequence: CDR1 SGHDN, CDR2 FVKESK. The CDR3 extends over 13 amino acids. DNA of the CDR3: TGTGCCAGCACCCCGGCTGGTAATCAGCCCCAGCATTTT. Translating gives CASTPAGNQPQHF. Based on the CDR3 plus reference TRBV14 and TRBJ1-5, the full variable domain is EAGVTQFPSHSVIEKGQTVTLRCDPISGHDNLYWYRRVMGKEIKFLLHFVKESKQDESGMPNNRFLAERTGGTYSTLKVQPAELEDSGVYFCASTPAGNQPQHFGDGTRLSIL.

The chain combines TRBV7-9 with TRBJ2-1; 12 bases are shared with TRBD2. Looked up from germline, CDR1 is SEHNR and CDR2 is FQNEAQ (reference sequence). V was clipped by 3 bases and J by 2 bases; unmatched bases: 2. This CDR3 spans 16 amino acids. The chain's CDR3 is CASSFTSGGTYNEQFF. Here the CDR3 DNA reads TGTGCCAGCAGCTTCACTAGCGGGGGGACCTACAATGAGCAGTTCTTC.

This clone appeared a single time. The chain employs TRBV4-1 and TRBJ1-3; D remains ambiguous. Per germline, CDR1 MGHRA and CDR2 YSYEKL. V was shortened by 4 bases and J by 0 bases, with 28 bases between the two germline ends. The CDR3 totals 21 residues. Here the CDR3 reads CASSPPSERESGEFSGNTIYF. For the CDR3, the DNA is TGCGCCAGCAGCCCCCCCTCAGAAAGGGAGAGTGGGGAGTTCTCTGGAAACACCATATATTTT.

The CDR3 coding sequence is TGCGCCAGCTCGGGCGGCTACCTGGACACCGGGGAGCTGTTTTTT. It is translated as CASSGGYLDTGELFF. The chain employs TRBV5-1 and TRBJ2-2; D is ambiguous. The CDR3 runs 15 residues. The V and J ends lost 7 bases and 3 bases respectively, with 16 bases between them. Germline V CDR1 and CDR2: SGHRS, YFSETQ.

The chain recombines TRBV7-9 with TRBJ2-5, with TRBD2 matching 8 bases. The germline V gene encodes CDR1 SEHNR and CDR2 FQNEAQ (reference sequence). This CDR3 region has 17 residues. V lost 3 bases to trimming and J lost 5 bases; unmatched junction nucleotides: 14. CDR3 sequence (DNA): TGTGCCAGCAGCTTCCTACCGGGACTAGAGTTGGTTGAGACCCAGTACTTC. Translated, it gives CASSFLPGLELVETQYF.

The chain uses TRBV6-1 and TRBJ2-5, with 10 bases fitting TRBD1. Germline assignment: CDR1 MNHNS and CDR2 SASEGT. The J segment lost 7 bases and the V segment lost 2 bases, leaving 4 bases of the junction unmatched. The length of the CDR3 is 14 residues. The CDR3 coding sequence is TGTGCCAGCAGTGAAAATTGGACAGGGGGGACCCAGTACTTC. Translating it yields CASSENWTGGTQYF.

The rearrangement joins TRBV6-6 to TRBJ1-2, with D hard to call. Germline V gene sequence: CDR1 MNHNY, CDR2 SVGAGI (reference sequence). This CDR3 contains 13 residues. Trimming cost V 6 bases and J 1 base, with 9 bases left between them. The CDR3 sequence: CASSPQVNYGYTF. As DNA, the CDR3 is TGTGCCAGCAGCCCCCAGGTTAACTATGGCTACACCTTC.

This clone was detected only once. The CDR3 loop reads CATGLAGGQETQYF. DNA for the CDR3: TGTGCCACCGGACTAGCGGGGGGACAAGAGACCCAGTACTTC. The V and J genes are TRBV10-3 and TRBJ2-5, with TRBD2 matching 14 bases. V shed 10 bases, J shed 2 bases, and the junction held 3 bases outside the gene matches. The CDR3 sequence is 14 residues long. The V gene's germline CDR1 is ENHRY and CDR2 SYGVKD.

This clone came up once. The J gene is TRBJ1-1, the V gene TRBV5-8; no clear D. Germline V CDR1 and CDR2: SGHTS, YDEGEE. The ends were cut back, 0 bases at V and 2 bases at J, with 8 bases in the middle. CDR3 length equals 14 residues. The CDR3: CASSLGHSNTEAFF. The DNA of the CDR3 is TGTGCCAGCAGCTTGGGGCACAGCAACACTGAAGCTTTCTTT. The whole variable domain, filled in from reference TRBV5-8 and TRBJ1-1, reads EAGVTQSPTHLIKTRGQQATLRCSPISGHTSVYWYQQALGLGLQFLLWYDEGEERNRGNFPPRFSGRQFPNYSSELNVNALELEDSALYLCASSLGHSNTEAFFGQGTRLTVV.

The chain combines TRBV2 with TRBJ1-5; the D gene is possibly TRBD1 (6 bases). The V and J ends lost 8 bases and 8 bases respectively, with 19 bases between them. The CDR3 covers 14 residues. Germline CDR1 and CDR2: SNHLY and FYNNEI. CDR3: CASLTEQGTEPQHF. The CDR3, as DNA: TGTGCCAGCTTAACGGAACAGGGAACGGAGCCCCAGCATTTT.

This clone has a handful of counts. The gene calls are TRBV15 and TRBJ1-1, with D hard to call. This CDR3 is 15 amino acids long. V was pared by 0 bases and J by 2 bases, with 10 bases between. Germline assignment: CDR1 LNHNV and CDR2 YYDKDF (reference sequence). CDR3 nucleotide sequence: TGTGCCACCAGCAGAGATCGTCTGTCTAACACTGAAGCTTTCTTT. Protein: CATSRDRLSNTEAFF.